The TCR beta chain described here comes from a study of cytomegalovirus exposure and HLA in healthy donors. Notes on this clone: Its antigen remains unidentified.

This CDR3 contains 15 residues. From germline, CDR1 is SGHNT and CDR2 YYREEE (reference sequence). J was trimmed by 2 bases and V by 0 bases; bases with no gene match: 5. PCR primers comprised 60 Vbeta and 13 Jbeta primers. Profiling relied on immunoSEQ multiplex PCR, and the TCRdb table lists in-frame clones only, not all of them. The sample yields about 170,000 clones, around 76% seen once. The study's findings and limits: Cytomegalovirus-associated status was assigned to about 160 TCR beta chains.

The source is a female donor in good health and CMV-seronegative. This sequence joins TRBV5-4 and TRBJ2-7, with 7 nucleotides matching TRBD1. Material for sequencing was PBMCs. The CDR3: CASSLAGDRPYEQYF. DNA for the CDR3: TGTGCCAGCAGCTTGGCAGGGGACAGACCCTACGAGCAGTACTTC.